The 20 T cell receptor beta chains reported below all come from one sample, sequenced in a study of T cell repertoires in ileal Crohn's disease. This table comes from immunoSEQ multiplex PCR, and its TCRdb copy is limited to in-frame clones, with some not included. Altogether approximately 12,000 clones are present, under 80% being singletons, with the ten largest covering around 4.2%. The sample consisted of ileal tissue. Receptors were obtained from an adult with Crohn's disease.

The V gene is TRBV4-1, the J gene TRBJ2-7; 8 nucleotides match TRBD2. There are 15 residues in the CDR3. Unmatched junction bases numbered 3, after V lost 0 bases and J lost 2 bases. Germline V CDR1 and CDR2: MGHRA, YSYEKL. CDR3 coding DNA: TGCGCCAGCAGCCAAGAATTTAGCGGGGCCTACGAGCAGTACTTC. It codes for CASSQEFSGAYEQYF.

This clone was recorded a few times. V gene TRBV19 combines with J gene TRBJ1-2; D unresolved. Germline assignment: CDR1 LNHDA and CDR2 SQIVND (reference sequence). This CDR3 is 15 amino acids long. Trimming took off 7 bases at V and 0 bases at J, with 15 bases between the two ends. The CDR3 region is CASNRARVSNYGYTF. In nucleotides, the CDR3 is TGTGCCAGTAACCGCGCCCGGGTTTCTAACTATGGCTACACCTTC.

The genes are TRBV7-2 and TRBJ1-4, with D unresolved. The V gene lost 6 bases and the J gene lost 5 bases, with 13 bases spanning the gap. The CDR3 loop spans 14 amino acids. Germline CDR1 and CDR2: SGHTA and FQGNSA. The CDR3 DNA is TGTGCCAGCAGAACTGGGAGAGGCAATGAAAAACTGTTTTTT. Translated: CASRTGRGNEKLFF.

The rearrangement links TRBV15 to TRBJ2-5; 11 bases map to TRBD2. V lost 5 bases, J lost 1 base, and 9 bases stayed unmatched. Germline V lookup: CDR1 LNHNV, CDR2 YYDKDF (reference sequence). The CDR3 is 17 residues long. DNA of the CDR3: TGTGCCACCAGCGGCCCTAGCGGGGGGATAACCCAAGAGACCCAGTACTTC. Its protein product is CATSGPSGGITQETQYF.

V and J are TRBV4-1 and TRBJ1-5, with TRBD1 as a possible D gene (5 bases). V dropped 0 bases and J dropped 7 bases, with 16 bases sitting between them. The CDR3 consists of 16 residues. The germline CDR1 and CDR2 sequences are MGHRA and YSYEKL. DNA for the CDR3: TGCGCCAGCAGCCAAGATCGCGGCCGGACATTACAGCCCCAGCATTTT. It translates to CASSQDRGRTLQPQHF.

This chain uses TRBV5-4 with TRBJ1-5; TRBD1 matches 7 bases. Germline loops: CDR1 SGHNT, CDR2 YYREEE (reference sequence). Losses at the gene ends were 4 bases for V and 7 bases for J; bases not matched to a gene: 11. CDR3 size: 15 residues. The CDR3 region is CASSRDRDPSQPQHF. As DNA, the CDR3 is TGTGCCAGCAGCCGAGACAGGGATCCGTCCCAGCCCCAGCATTTT.

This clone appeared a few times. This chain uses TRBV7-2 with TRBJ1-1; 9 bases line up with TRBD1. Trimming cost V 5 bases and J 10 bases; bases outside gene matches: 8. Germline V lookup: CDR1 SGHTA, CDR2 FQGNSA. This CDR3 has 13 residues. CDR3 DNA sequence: TGTGCCAGCAGCCTACGCGGGACAGGGAGAGCTTTCTTT. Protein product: CASSLRGTGRAFF.

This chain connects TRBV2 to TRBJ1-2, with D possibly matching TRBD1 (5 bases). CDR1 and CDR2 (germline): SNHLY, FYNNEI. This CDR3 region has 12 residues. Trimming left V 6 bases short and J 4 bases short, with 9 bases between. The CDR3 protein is CASRRTPYGYTF. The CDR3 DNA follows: TGTGCCAGCAGAAGGACACCCTATGGCTACACCTTC. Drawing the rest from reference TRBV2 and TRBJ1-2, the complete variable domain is EPEVTQTPSHQVTQMGQEVILRCVPISNHLYFYWYRQILGQKVEFLVSFYNNEISEKSEIFDDQFSVERPDGSNFTLKIRSTKLEDSAMYFCASRRTPYGYTFGSGTRLTVV.

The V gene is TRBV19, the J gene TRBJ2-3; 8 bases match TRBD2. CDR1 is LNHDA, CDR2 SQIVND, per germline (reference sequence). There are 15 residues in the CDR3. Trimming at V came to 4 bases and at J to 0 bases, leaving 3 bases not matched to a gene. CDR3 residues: CASSRSGGSTDTQYF. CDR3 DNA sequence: TGTGCCAGTAGTAGAAGCGGGGGTAGCACAGATACGCAGTATTTT.

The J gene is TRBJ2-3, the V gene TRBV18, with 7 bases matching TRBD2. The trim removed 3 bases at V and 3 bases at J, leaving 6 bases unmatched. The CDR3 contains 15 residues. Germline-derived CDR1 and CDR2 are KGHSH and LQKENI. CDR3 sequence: CASSPGSGLTDTQYF. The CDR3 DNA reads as TGTGCCAGCTCACCGGGTAGCGGGCTTACAGATACGCAGTATTTT. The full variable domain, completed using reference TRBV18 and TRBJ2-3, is NAGVMQNPRHLVRRRGQEARLRCSPMKGHSHVYWYRQLPEEGLKFMVYLQKENIIDESGMPKERFSAEFPKEGPSILRIQQVVRGDSAAYFCASSPGSGLTDTQYFGPGTRLTVL.

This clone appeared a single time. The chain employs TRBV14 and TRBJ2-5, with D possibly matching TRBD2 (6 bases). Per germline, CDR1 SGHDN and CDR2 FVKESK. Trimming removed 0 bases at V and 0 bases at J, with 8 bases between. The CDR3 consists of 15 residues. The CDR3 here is CASSQDGGYQETQYF. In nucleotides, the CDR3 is TGTGCCAGCAGCCAAGACGGGGGTTACCAAGAGACCCAGTACTTC.

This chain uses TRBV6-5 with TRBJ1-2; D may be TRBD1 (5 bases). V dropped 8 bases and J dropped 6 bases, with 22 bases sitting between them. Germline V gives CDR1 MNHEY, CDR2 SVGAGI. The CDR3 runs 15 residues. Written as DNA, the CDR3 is TGTGCCAGCGGGTCGCAGGGAGGCAACGTTAATGGCTACACCTTC. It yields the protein CASGSQGGNVNGYTF.

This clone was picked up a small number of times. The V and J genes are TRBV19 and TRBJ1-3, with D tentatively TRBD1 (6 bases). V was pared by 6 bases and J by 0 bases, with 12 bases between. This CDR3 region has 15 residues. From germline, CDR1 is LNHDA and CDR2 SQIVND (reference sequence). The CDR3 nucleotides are TGTGCCAGTAGAAAACAGGGCACCTCTGGAAACACCATATATTTT. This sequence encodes CASRKQGTSGNTIYF. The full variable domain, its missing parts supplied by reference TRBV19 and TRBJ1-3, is DGGITQSPKYLFRKEGQNVTLSCEQNLNHDAMYWYRQDPGQGLRLIYYSQIVNDFQKGDIAEGYSVSREKKESFPLTVTSAQKNPTAFYLCASRKQGTSGNTIYFGEGSWLTVV.

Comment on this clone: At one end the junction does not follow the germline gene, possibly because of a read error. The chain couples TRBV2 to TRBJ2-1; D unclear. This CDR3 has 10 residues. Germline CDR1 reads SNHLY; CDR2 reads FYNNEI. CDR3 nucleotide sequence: TGTGCCAGCAGTGAATCTGAGGAGTTCTTC. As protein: CASSESEEFF.

The DNA for the CDR3 is TGCGCCAGCAGTGAGTCCGACAGCACTGAAGCTTTCTTT. Its translation is CASSESDSTEAFF. The chain carries TRBV10-1 and TRBJ1-1, with D tentatively TRBD1 (5 bases). Per germline, CDR1 WNHNN and CDR2 SYGVQD (reference sequence). With 0 bases removed from V and 4 bases from J, the gap between germline ends came to 6 bases. The CDR3 is 13 residues long.

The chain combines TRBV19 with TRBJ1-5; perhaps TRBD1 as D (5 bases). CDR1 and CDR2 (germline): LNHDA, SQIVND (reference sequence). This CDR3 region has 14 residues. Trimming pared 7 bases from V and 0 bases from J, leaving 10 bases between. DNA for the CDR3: TGTGCCAGTAAGCCCAGGGATAGCAATCAGCCCCAGCATTTT. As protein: CASKPRDSNQPQHF.

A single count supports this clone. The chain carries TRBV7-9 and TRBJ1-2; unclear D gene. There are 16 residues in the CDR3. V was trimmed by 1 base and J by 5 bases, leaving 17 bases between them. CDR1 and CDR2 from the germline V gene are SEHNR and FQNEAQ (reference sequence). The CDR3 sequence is CASSLGGDRDVYGYTF. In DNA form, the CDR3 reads TGTGCCAGCAGCTTAGGGGGAGATCGGGATGTATATGGCTACACCTTC.

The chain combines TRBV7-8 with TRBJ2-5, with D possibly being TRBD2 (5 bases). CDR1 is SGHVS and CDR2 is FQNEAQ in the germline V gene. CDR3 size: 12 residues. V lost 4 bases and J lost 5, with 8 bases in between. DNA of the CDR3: TGTGCCAGCAGCTCCTCGGGGGAGACCCAGTACTTC. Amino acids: CASSSSGETQYF.

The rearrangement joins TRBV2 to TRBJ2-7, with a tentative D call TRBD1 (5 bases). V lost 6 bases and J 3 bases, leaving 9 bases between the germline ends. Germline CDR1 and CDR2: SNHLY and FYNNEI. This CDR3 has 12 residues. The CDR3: CASRADSYEQYF. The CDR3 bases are TGTGCCAGCAGGGCTGACAGCTACGAGCAGTACTTC.

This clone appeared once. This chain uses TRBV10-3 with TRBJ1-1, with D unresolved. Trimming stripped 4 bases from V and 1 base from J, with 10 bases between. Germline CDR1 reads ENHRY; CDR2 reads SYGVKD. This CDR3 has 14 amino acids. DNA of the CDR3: TGTGCCATCAGTGGGCAGTCAGGGAACACTGAAGCTTTCTTT. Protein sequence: CAISGQSGNTEAFF.